This T cell receptor beta chain was sequenced for a study of cytomegalovirus exposure and HLA in healthy donors. PCR was performed using 60 Vbeta and 13 Jbeta primers. Sequencing was performed with immunoSEQ multiplex PCR; in TCRdb, only in-frame clones are kept and a portion is missing. The sample data list 100,000 to 150,000 clones. With respect to this clone: What it binds is unknown.

Study outcomes and limitations: The study labeled 150 to 200 TCR beta chains cytomegalovirus-associated. Productive rates of about 87% or about 30% were seen for most TCR beta V segments in an earlier analysis. Among the CMV-associated chains, a few were confirmed in vitro as specific for CMV antigens.

The sample comprised PBMCs. This clonotype originated in a man younger than 30 in good health and CMV-seronegative.

CDR3 loop: CASSQGRQNSGNTIYF. In nucleotides, the CDR3 is TGTGCCAGCAGCCAGGGCAGACAAAACTCTGGAAACACCATATATTTT. The gene calls are TRBV4-2 and TRBJ1-3; D is undetermined. Trimming pared 3 bases from V and 0 bases from J, leaving 12 bases between. Germline V CDR1 and CDR2: LGHNA, YNFKEQ. This CDR3 region has 16 residues.